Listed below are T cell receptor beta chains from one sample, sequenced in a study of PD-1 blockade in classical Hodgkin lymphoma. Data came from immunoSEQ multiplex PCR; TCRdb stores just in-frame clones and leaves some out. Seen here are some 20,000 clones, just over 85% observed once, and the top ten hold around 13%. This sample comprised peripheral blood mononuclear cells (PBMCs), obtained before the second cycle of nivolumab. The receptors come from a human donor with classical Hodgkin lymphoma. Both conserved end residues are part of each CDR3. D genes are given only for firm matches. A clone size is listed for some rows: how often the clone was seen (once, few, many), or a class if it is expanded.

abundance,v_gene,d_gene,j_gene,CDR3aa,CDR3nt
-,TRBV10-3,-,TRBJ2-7,CAITRGDEQYF,TGTGCCATCACCCGTGGGGACGAGCAGTACTTC
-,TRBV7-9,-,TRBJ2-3,CASSFSGDTQYF,TGTGCCAGCAGCTTTTCCGGAGATACGCAGTATTTT
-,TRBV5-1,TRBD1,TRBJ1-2,CASSLSATGRYGYTF,TGCGCCAGCAGCTTGTCGGCGACAGGGAGGTATGGCTACACCTTC
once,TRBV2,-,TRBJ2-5,CASSIRLGGETQYF,TGTGCCAGCAGTATAAGACTAGGAGGGGAGACCCAGTACTTC
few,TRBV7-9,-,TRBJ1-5,CASSFGGDSNQPQHF,TGTGCCAGCAGCTTTGGAGGGGATAGCAATCAGCCCCAGCATTTT
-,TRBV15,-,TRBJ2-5,CATSRGPGEQETQYF,TGTGCCACCAGCAGAGGTCCAGGGGAGCAAGAGACCCAGTACTTC
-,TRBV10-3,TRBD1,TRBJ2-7,CAISALRDRNYEQYF,TGTGCCATCAGTGCCCTCCGGGACAGGAACTACGAGCAGTACTTC
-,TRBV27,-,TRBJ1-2,CASSFVNGIANYGYTF,TGTGCCAGCAGTTTCGTGAACGGAATAGCTAACTATGGCTACACCTTC
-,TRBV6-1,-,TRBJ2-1,CASKGDGSYNEQFF,TGTGCCAGCAAGGGAGATGGCTCCTACAATGAGCAGTTCTTC
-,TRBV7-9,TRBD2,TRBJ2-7,CASSQSIAGEFEQYF,TGTGCCAGCAGCCAAAGTATAGCGGGGGAGTTCGAGCAGTACTTC
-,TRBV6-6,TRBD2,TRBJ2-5,CASHMTSAKETQYF,TGTGCCAGCCATATGACTAGCGCTAAAGAGACCCAGTACTTC
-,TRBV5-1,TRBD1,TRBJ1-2,CASSSGQGSYGYTF,TGCGCCAGCAGCTCTGGACAGGGAAGCTATGGCTACACCTTC
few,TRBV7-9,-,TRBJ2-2,CAGSDDGYTGELFF,TGTGCCGGGTCCGACGACGGGTACACCGGGGAGCTGTTTTTT
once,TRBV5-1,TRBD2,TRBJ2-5,CASSPDGTSWETQYF,TGCGCCAGCAGCCCGGACGGGACTAGCTGGGAGACCCAGTACTTC
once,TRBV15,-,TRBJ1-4,CATSRAWGATNEKLFF,TGTGCCACCAGCCGAGCTTGGGGGGCAACTAATGAAAAACTGTTTTTT
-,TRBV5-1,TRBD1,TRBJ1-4,CASSLQGAQTNEKLFF,TGCGCCAGCAGCCTCCAGGGGGCTCAGACTAATGAAAAACTGTTTTTT
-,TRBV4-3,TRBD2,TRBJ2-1,CASSQDGGGTYNEQFF,TGCGCCAGCAGCCAAGATGGCGGGGGTACCTACAATGAGCAGTTCTTC
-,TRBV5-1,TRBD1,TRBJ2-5,CASSSGQGGETQYF,TGCGCCAGCAGCTCGGGACAGGGAGGCGAGACCCAGTACTTC
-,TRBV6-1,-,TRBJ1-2,CASSDTPRGYTF,TGTGCCAGCAGTGATACCCCCCGGGGCTACACCTTC
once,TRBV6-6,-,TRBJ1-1,CASSPRPDSEAFF,TGTGCCAGCAGTCCCCGACCGGACTCTGAAGCTTTCTTT
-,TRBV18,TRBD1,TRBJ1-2,CASSPITGDRGLGYTF,TGTGCCAGCTCACCAATCACCGGTGACAGGGGGCTGGGCTACACCTTC
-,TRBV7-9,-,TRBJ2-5,CASSLSWMLAGETQYF,TGTGCCAGCAGCTTATCCTGGATGCTAGCCGGAGAGACCCAGTACTTC
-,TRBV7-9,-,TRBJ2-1,CASSREAGGNEQFF,TGTGCCAGCAGTCGAGAGGCCGGGGGCAATGAGCAGTTCTTC
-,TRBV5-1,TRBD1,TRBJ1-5,CASSPGTGSTVNQPQHF,TGCGCCAGCAGCCCCGGGACAGGAAGCACAGTTAATCAGCCCCAGCATTTT
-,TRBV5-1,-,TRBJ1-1,CASSLQGRGDTEAFF,TGCGCCAGCAGCTTACAGGGTCGCGGGGACACTGAAGCTTTCTTT
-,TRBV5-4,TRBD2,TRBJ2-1,CASSSERGGEQFF,TGTGCCAGCAGCTCTGAGCGGGGGGGTGAGCAGTTCTTC
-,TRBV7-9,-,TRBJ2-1,CASSLEGYYNEQFF,TGTGCCAGCAGCTTAGAGGGTTACTACAATGAGCAGTTCTTC
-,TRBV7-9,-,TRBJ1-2,CASRSTGMDGYTF,TGTGCCAGCAGGTCCACAGGGATGGATGGCTACACCTTC
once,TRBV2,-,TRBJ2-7,CASNRNDEQYF,TGTGCCAGCAACAGGAACGACGAGCAGTACTTC
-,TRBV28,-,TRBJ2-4,CASSLDTSFVIQYF,TGTGCCAGCAGTTTAGATACTAGCTTCGTCATTCAGTACTTC
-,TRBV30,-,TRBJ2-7,CAWSARNDEQYF,TGTGCCTGGAGTGCCAGGAACGACGAGCAGTACTTC
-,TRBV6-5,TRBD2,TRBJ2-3,CATRGLVVTDTQYF,TGTGCCACCCGGGGACTAGTTGTAACAGATACGCAGTATTTT
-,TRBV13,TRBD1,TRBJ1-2,CASSLGPTGESNYGYTF,TGTGCCAGCAGCTTAGGCCCGACAGGGGAATCGAACTATGGCTACACCTTC
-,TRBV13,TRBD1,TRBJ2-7,CASSLGQDYEQYF,TGTGCCAGCAGCTTGGGACAGGACTACGAGCAGTACTTC
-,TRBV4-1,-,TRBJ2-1,CASSQEPGLYNEQFF,TGCGCCAGCAGCCAAGAGCCAGGGCTCTACAATGAGCAGTTCTTC
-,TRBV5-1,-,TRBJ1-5,CASSLIGPENNQPQHF,TGCGCCAGCAGCTTAATTGGGCCGGAGAACAATCAGCCCCAGCATTTT
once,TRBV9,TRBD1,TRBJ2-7,CASSVHPSGTGLSYEQYF,TGTGCCAGCAGCGTGCACCCCTCCGGGACAGGGCTTTCCTACGAGCAGTACTTC
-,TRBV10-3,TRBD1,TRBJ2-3,CASRGPSTDTQYF,TGTGCCTCCAGGGGGCCTAGCACAGATACGCAGTATTTT
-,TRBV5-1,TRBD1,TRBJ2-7,CASSSGTGRYEQYF,TGCGCCAGCAGTTCCGGGACAGGAAGGTACGAGCAGTACTTC
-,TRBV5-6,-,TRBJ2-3,CASSFGTDTQYF,TGTGCCAGCAGCTTTGGCACAGATACGCAGTATTTT
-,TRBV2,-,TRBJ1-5,CASSESGGNQPQHF,TGTGCCAGCAGTGAATCCGGGGGCAATCAGCCCCAGCATTTT
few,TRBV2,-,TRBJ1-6,CASSESGNSPLHF,TGTGCCAGCAGTGAATCTGGGAATTCACCCCTCCACTTT
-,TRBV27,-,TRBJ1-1,CASSFIGGTEAFF,TGTGCCAGCAGTTTCATAGGGGGCACTGAAGCTTTCTTT
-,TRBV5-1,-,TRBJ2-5,CASSQQVQGAQYF,TGCGCCAGCAGCCAACAGGTCCAAGGGGCCCAGTACTTC
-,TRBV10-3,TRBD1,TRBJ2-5,CAISVGRQMTGGGGETQYF,TGTGCCATCAGTGTCGGACGACAAATGACAGGGGGAGGCGGAGAGACCCAGTACTTC
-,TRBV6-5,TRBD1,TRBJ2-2,CASSYRDSTGELFF,TGTGCCAGCAGTTACAGGGACAGCACCGGGGAGCTGTTTTTT
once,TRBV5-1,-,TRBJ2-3,CASSLAGSDSDTQYF,TGCGCCAGCAGCTTGGCCGGTAGTGATTCAGATACGCAGTATTTT
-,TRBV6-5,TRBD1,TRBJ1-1,CASSFLTGAMNTEAFF,TGTGCCAGCAGTTTCCTGACAGGGGCCATGAACACTGAAGCTTTCTTT
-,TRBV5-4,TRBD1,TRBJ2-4,CASSLGQGNRIQYF,TGTGCCAGCAGCTTAGGACAGGGGAATAGGATTCAGTACTTC
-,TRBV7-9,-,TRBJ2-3,CASSQVAGISQYF,TGTGCCAGCAGCCAGGTGGCGGGTATTTCGCAGTATTTT
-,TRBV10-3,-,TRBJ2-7,CATQPTGPGEQYF,TGTGCCACCCAACCGACAGGACCGGGGGAGCAGTACTTC
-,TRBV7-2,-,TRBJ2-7,CASSLGKVYEQYF,TGTGCCAGCAGCTTAGGGAAGGTGTACGAGCAGTACTTC
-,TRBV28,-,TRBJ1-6,CATWVGYNSPLHF,TGTGCCACCTGGGTTGGATATAATTCACCCCTCCACTTT
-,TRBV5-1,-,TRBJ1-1,CASSPKKQGENTEAFF,TGCGCCAGCAGCCCCAAGAAACAGGGAGAGAACACTGAAGCTTTCTTT